This T cell receptor (beta chain) was recorded in a study of cytomegalovirus exposure and HLA in healthy donors. This clone occurred a few times. Its antigen remains unknown. Study results and limitations: The study dropped some indistinguishable V segments, TRBV6-2 and TRBV6-3 among them. Highest at DRB1 and lowest at HLA-C, TCR association rates differed among HLA loci in a later analysis.

Germline CDR1 reads SGHVS; CDR2 reads FQNEAQ. V was shortened by 5 bases and J by 10 bases, with 17 bases between the two germline ends. The CDR3 sequence is 13 residues long. PCR employed 60 Vbeta and 13 Jbeta primers. Using immunoSEQ multiplex PCR, the repertoire was profiled, and TCRdb retains in-frame clones only, with some absent. This sample has about 160,000 clones, with approximately 84% found just once. The TCR sequence derives from a man between 18 and 29 years old in good health and CMV-seropositive. Sequenced material: PBMCs. The chain carries TRBV7-8 and TRBJ2-5; possible D gene TRBD2, 5 bases. CDR3 nucleotides: TGTGCCAGCAGCCCCCTGTCCGGGATTAGCCAGTACTTC. Amino acid sequence: CASSPLSGISQYF.